The 17 T cell receptor beta chains listed next were all sequenced from one sample in a study of T cell responses to AZD1222 COVID-19 vaccine (dated by TCRdb to the early 2020s). Library construction relied on the immunoSEQ multiplex PCR assay. TCRdb obtained this table from immuneACCESS and retained in-frame rearrangements with V and J assigned. These tables miss some clones; where compared with another copy, unresolved V genes account for less than half of the shortfall, and the remainder is unexplained. This sample comprises 56,000 or so clones, over 75% of them detected only once. The ten largest account for roughly 14% of the sample. Sample time point, as interpreted from the label and publication: baseline before first vaccination. Sample: peripheral blood, taken on day 0 of AZD1222 vaccination. The receptors stem from an adult in good health.

The rearrangement uses TRBV5-1 and TRBJ1-1; D gene uncertain. The length of the CDR3 is 13 residues. Germline CDR1 reads SGHRS; CDR2 reads YFSETQ. Trimming stripped 2 bases from V and 1 base from J, with 6 bases between. DNA of the CDR3: TGCGCCAGCAGCTTTAGTCCGAACACTGAAGCTTTCTTT. It translates to CASSFSPNTEAFF.

The rearrangement uses TRBV4-2 and TRBJ1-4; possibly TRBD1 for D (6 bases). V dropped 4 bases and J dropped 5 bases, with 11 bases sitting between them. This CDR3 is 14 amino acids long. From germline, CDR1 is LGHNA and CDR2 YNFKEQ. In nucleotides, the CDR3 is TGTGCCAGCAGCCTTGGACAGCAGAATGAAAAACTGTTTTTT. It yields the protein CASSLGQQNEKLFF.

The rearrangement links TRBV5-1 to TRBJ2-1; D is perhaps TRBD2 (6 bases). V lost 7 bases and J 7 bases, leaving 15 bases between the germline ends. The germline V gene encodes CDR1 SGHRS and CDR2 YFSETQ. The CDR3 has 13 residues. The CDR3 spells CASGDGGRNEQFF. DNA of the CDR3: TGCGCCAGCGGCGACGGGGGACGGAATGAGCAGTTCTTC. Supplemented by reference TRBV5-1 and TRBJ2-1, the full variable domain reads KAGVTQTPRYLIKTRGQQVTLSCSPISGHRSVSWYQQTPGQGLQFLFEYFSETQRNKGNFPGRFSGRQFSNSRSEMNVSTLELGDSALYLCASGDGGRNEQFFGPGTRLTVL.

The chain employs TRBV12-3 or TRBV12-4 and TRBJ1-2; TRBD1 agrees at 8 bases. This CDR3 has 13 residues. The J segment lost 6 bases and the V segment lost 3 bases, leaving 3 bases of the junction unmatched. The CDR3 DNA reads as TGTGCCAGCAGTTTGACAGGGGAGAATGGCTACACCTTC. Encoded protein: CASSLTGENGYTF.

Only a few counts were recorded for this clone. This chain uses TRBV29-1 with TRBJ1-4; D unresolved. From germline, CDR1 is SQVTM and CDR2 ANQGSEA. Deletions cut 7 bases from V and 8 bases from J, with 17 bases between. The CDR3 runs 13 residues. CDR3 in DNA: TGCAGCGGTGGAGAGGGCAAAGGGGAAAAACTGTTTTTT. Translation gives CSGGEGKGEKLFF.

This clone is a singleton in its sample. The chain couples TRBV6-1 to TRBJ2-1; 11 bases match TRBD1. This CDR3 contains 15 residues. Germline V gene data show CDR1 as MNHNS and CDR2 as SASEGT. Unmatched junction bases numbered 9, after V lost 2 bases and J lost 12 bases. CDR3 residues: CASSEFRTGGLRQFF. Here the CDR3 DNA reads TGTGCCAGCAGTGAATTCCGGACAGGGGGCCTTCGGCAGTTCTTC.

This clone was counted only a few times. The V gene is TRBV7-2, the J gene TRBJ2-7, with D hard to call. From germline, CDR1 is SGHTA and CDR2 FQGNSA. This CDR3 is built from 14 residues. Deletions cut 1 base from V and 0 bases from J, with 7 bases between. CDR3 sequence (DNA): TGTGCCAGCAGCTTAGGCAGGAGCTCCTACGAGCAGTACTTC. This codes for CASSLGRSSYEQYF.

The CDR3 DNA sequence: TGTGCCAGCAGCCAGGAAGGGGGCGAGACCCAGTACTTC. It codes for CASSQEGGETQYF. V and J are TRBV4-2 and TRBJ2-5; 7 nucleotides match TRBD1. The CDR3 totals 13 residues. Germline V gives CDR1 LGHNA, CDR2 YNFKEQ. Trimming cost V 3 bases and J 5 bases; bases outside gene matches: 3.

This clone was found once. The chain combines TRBV7-2 with TRBJ1-1; 11 nucleotides match TRBD1. This CDR3 region has 14 residues. With 6 bases clipped from V and 4 bases from J, the junction kept 4 bases outside the gene matches. Germline V lookup: CDR1 SGHTA, CDR2 FQGNSA. In nucleotides, the CDR3 is TGTGCCAGCAGACCGGGACAGGGGGTCACTGAAGCTTTCTTT. As protein: CASRPGQGVTEAFF.

The chain uses TRBV19 and TRBJ1-4; D is unclear. The CDR3 covers 15 residues. Looked up from germline, CDR1 is LNHDA and CDR2 is SQIVND (reference sequence). V lost 2 bases to trimming and J lost 3 bases, with 10 bases between them. CDR3 in amino acids: CASSISVGSNEKLFF. CDR3 in DNA: TGTGCCAGTAGTATATCGGTGGGGTCTAATGAAAAACTGTTTTTT.

For the CDR3, the DNA is TGTGCCACCAGTACCGACAGGCGGAACACTGAAGCTTTCTTT. Translated, it gives CATSTDRRNTEAFF. The rearrangement links TRBV24-1 to TRBJ1-1; D is possibly TRBD1 (6 bases). V was pared by 6 bases and J by 1 base, with 11 bases between. The CDR3 extends over 14 amino acids. CDR1 and CDR2 (germline): KGHDR, SFDVKD.

V usage is TRBV5-8 and J usage is TRBJ1-5; no clear D. Germline values: CDR1 SGHTS, CDR2 YDEGEE. The CDR3 contains 13 residues. The ends were cut back, 4 bases at V and 6 bases at J, with 11 bases in the middle. CDR3 nucleotides: TGTGCCAGCAGCCCTAGACGGGGTCAGCCCCAGCATTTT. Residues: CASSPRRGQPQHF.

The V and J genes are TRBV5-6 and TRBJ2-5; TRBD2 agrees at 8 bases. Unmatched junction bases numbered 13, after V lost 4 bases and J lost 11 bases. This CDR3 has 14 residues. Germline-derived CDR1 and CDR2 are SGHDT and YYEEEE. The CDR3, as DNA: TGTGCCAGCAGCGGTGGACTAGCCCCCGCGGGGCAGTACTTC. It specifies CASSGGLAPAGQYF. The whole variable domain, filled in from reference TRBV5-6 and TRBJ2-5, reads DAGVTQSPTHLIKTRGQQVTLRCSPKSGHDTVSWYQQALGQGPQFIFQYYEEEERQRGNFPDRFSGHQFPNYSSELNVNALLLGDSALYLCASSGGLAPAGQYFGPGTRLLVL.

In regard to this clone: A junction end diverges from the germline sequence, so it may reflect a read error. J is TRBJ2-1 and V is TRBV3-1 (or the pseudogene TRBV3-2); 8 positions agree with TRBD2. The CDR3 is made up of 15 amino acids. The germline V gene encodes CDR1 LGHDT and CDR2 YNNKEL (reference sequence). CDR3 loop: CASSPRTSSNNEQFF. In DNA, the CDR3 is TGTGCCAGCAGCCCGCGGACTAGCTCCAACAATGAGCAGTTCTTC.

The genes are TRBV5-1 and TRBJ1-6; D not certain. This CDR3 has 14 residues. Per germline, CDR1 SGHRS and CDR2 YFSETQ. V lost 2 bases and J lost 8, with 11 bases in between. The CDR3 region has the DNA TGCGCCAGCAGCTTACGTCACGAGGATTCACCCCTCCACTTT. Amino acids: CASSLRHEDSPLHF.

The CDR3 sequence: CASSYEREWYNEQFF. In DNA form, the CDR3 reads TGTGCCAGCAGTTACGAGCGGGAGTGGTACAATGAGCAGTTCTTC. V and J are TRBV6-5 and TRBJ2-1, with 8 bases fitting TRBD2. The CDR3 has 15 residues. Germline V gene lookup returns CDR1 MNHEY and CDR2 SVGAGI. The V gene end was trimmed by 2 bases and the J gene end by 4 bases; junction bases not matched to a gene: 4.

The sample holds one count of this clone. This rearrangement joins TRBV7-2 to TRBJ2-1; 8 bases agree with TRBD2. V shed 5 bases and J 5 bases; nucleotides not matched to a gene: 8. CDR3 length equals 15 residues. Germline CDR1 and CDR2: SGHTA and FQGNSA. In DNA, the CDR3 is TGTGCCAGCAGCCCCCGGGGGGGGCGGGACAATGAGCAGTTCTTC. The encoded protein is CASSPRGGRDNEQFF.